This TCR beta chain was captured by sequencing in a study of cytomegalovirus exposure and HLA in healthy donors. For the study at large: In a previous analysis, 110 million or so unique TCR beta sequences were found from roughly 180 million T cells.

Study-wide results and limits: TCR beta sequences numbering under 20,000 were associated with HLA alleles at 0.05 false discovery rate in a later analysis. It was 150 or so TCR beta chains that were listed as cytomegalovirus-associated. Previously analyzed data showed that most TCR beta V segments were productive at a frequency of about 87% or about 30%.

The CDR3 covers 22 residues. Germline-derived CDR1 and CDR2 are SGHVS and FQNEAQ. V gave up 4 bases and J gave up 0 bases; unmatched junction bases: 23. The PCR employed 60 Vbeta primers together with 13 Jbeta primers. TCRdb's table, derived via immunoSEQ multiplex PCR, lists solely in-frame clones and lacks some. The table records roughly 180,000 clones, almost 80% of them present only once. Worth noting for this clone: Antigen unknown.

The clonotype originates from a man aged 30 to 45 in good health and CMV-seronegative. The sample taken for sequencing was PBMCs. The J gene is TRBJ1-5, the V gene TRBV7-8, with 8 bases matching TRBD1. The CDR3, as DNA: TGTGCCAGCAGCTCCGAGGGGAGGACAGGGATTGAGCTGGGTTATAGCAATCAGCCCCAGCATTTT. Amino acid sequence: CASSSEGRTGIELGYSNQPQHF.